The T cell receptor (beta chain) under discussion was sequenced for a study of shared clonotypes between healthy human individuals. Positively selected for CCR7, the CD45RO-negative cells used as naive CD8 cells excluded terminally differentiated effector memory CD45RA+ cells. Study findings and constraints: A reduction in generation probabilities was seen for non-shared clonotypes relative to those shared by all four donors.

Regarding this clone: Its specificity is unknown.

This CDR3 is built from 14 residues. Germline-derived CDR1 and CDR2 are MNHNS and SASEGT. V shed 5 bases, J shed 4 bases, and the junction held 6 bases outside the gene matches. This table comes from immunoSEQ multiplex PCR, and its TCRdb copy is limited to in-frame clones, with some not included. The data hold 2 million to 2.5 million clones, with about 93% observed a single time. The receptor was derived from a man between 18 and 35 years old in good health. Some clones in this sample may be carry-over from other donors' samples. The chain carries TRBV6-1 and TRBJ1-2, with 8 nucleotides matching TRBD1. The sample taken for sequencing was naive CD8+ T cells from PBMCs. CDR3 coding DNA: TGTGCCAGCAGTCCTGACAGGGGTGGCTATGGCTACACCTTC. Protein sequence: CASSPDRGGYGYTF.